This TCR beta chain stems from a study of Ad26.COV2.S vaccination and SARS-CoV-2 variants. Turning to the study itself: By the intramuscular route, Ad26.COV2.S was given once, or twice 56 days apart.

Data came from immunoSEQ multiplex PCR; TCRdb stores just in-frame clones and leaves some out. The table includes 200,000 to 300,000 clones, approximately 87% detected once. Described treatment: around 19 received Ad26.COV2.S at low or high dose, single or two shots; a few received placebo; per-sample allocation not given. The study sampled participants on day 63 after the first vaccine or placebo injection. Germline-derived CDR1 and CDR2 are SGHTA and FQGNSA. CDR3 size: 14 residues. Between the trimmed V and J ends, which lost 5 bases and 2 bases, there was a span of 13 bases. The specimen was peripheral blood, collected in a trial of Ad26.COV2.S vaccine versus placebo. The receptor was isolated from a person between 18 and 60 years old who received the Ad26.COV2.S COVID-19 vaccine or a placebo. The V call is TRBV7-2, the J call TRBJ2-7, with TRBD1 as a possible D gene (6 bases). CDR3: CASSNNRVAYEQYF. CDR3 bases: TGTGCCAGCAGCAACAACAGGGTAGCCTACGAGCAGTACTTC.